These T cell receptor beta chains were read from a single sample in a study of beta chain features in type 1 diabetes. Assay used: immunoSEQ multiplex PCR; TCRdb lists only in-frame clones, some missing. The sample has 350,000 to 450,000 clones, around 12% seen once. The sample comprised naive CD4+ T cells from blood. Receptors were obtained from a woman aged 18-29 years with type 1 diabetes. CDR3s include the opening cysteine and the closing phenylalanine or tryptophan. D genes are given only for firm matches. The size field is filled for only some rows; it gives once, few, many or a size class.

DNA,CDR3,size,J,length,D,V
TGTGCCAGCTCGGGGGATTTAGGCACAGATACGCAGTATTTT,CASSGDLGTDTQYF,few,TRBJ2-3,14,.,TRBV9
TGCGCCAGCAGTCAAGGGACAGGGAGCAGCTACACCTTC,CASSQGTGSSYTF,few,TRBJ1-2,13,TRBD1,TRBV23-1
TGCGCCAGCACCCTGGACAGTCCCTACGAGCAGTACTTC,CASTLDSPYEQYF,few,TRBJ2-7,13,.,TRBV5-1
TGTGCCTGGAGCGCCGGAGGTCCTGAAGCTTTCTTT,CAWSAGGPEAFF,.,TRBJ1-1,12,.,TRBV30
TGTGCCAGCAGCGTAGATGGGACACCAGTACCCTACGAGCAGTACTTC,CASSVDGTPVPYEQYF,.,TRBJ2-7,16,.,TRBV9
TGCAGCGTAAGACAGGGGGCGGGCTACGAGCAGTACTTC,CSVRQGAGYEQYF,.,TRBJ2-7,13,TRBD1,TRBV29-1
TGCAGCGCAACCCCGGAGGGGAAAGCTAACTATGGCTACACCTTC,CSATPEGKANYGYTF,.,TRBJ1-2,15,.,TRBV29-1
TGTGCCAGCAGCACACAGGGGAGCGAGCAGTACTTC,CASSTQGSEQYF,few,TRBJ2-7,12,.,TRBV21-1
TGTGCCAGCAGCGGACCCGGGACAGGGTGGAATGAGCAGTTCTTC,CASSGPGTGWNEQFF,few,TRBJ2-1,15,TRBD1,TRBV5-6
TGCAGCGTTGGCGGACTGCCTAGCACAGATACGCAGTATTTT,CSVGGLPSTDTQYF,.,TRBJ2-3,14,.,TRBV29-1
TGTGCCAGCAGCTTAGCGCTTTCTCGGCAAGAGACCCAGTACTTC,CASSLALSRQETQYF,.,TRBJ2-5,15,.,TRBV7-9
TGCAGCGTTGTTGAGTCAGGGGGTTTCTCTGGGGCCAACGTCCTGACTTTC,CSVVESGGFSGANVLTF,few,TRBJ2-6,17,TRBD1,TRBV29-1
TGTGCCAGCAGCCCGGGGTCCTCCTACAATGAGCAGTTCTTC,CASSPGSSYNEQFF,.,TRBJ2-1,14,.,TRBV7-3
TGTGCCAGCAGCGAACCTGAGGGGACCCAGTACTTC,CASSEPEGTQYF,.,TRBJ2-5,12,.,TRBV5-4
TGTGCCAGCCGGAGTCCAGAAGCGAACTATGGCTACACCTTC,CASRSPEANYGYTF,.,TRBJ1-2,14,.,TRBV18
TGCAGCGTTGAAGATCAGAAGAATGAGCAGTTCTTC,CSVEDQKNEQFF,.,TRBJ2-1,12,.,TRBV29-1
TGTGCCAGCAGCCCAAATCGAGAAGAGCAGTTCTTC,CASSPNREEQFF,few,TRBJ2-1,12,.,TRBV11-2
TGTGCCAGCAGTGAAAGCGAGTATCAGCCCCAGCATTTT,CASSESEYQPQHF,.,TRBJ1-5,13,.,TRBV2
TGTGCCAGCAGCTCGACCCCGGGGACAGGGGTAGGCTACACCTTC,CASSSTPGTGVGYTF,.,TRBJ1-2,15,TRBD1,TRBV5-4
TGTGCCAGCTCACCCCCCGCAGATACGCAGTATTTT,CASSPPADTQYF,few,TRBJ2-3,12,.,TRBV18